What follows are 9 T cell receptor beta chains derived from one specimen sequenced in a study of tumor and adjacent non-tumor tissue in lung cancer. RNA was extracted from bulk tissue without any cell sorting. TCRbeta libraries were built with three rounds of nested PCR, modified from ARM-PCR. TCRdb analysed the multiplex PCR reads with MiXCR anew, one entry per CDR3 protein. Of around 120,000 distinct CDR3 sequences detected, 66% appear once; the ten largest clones hold about 13%. Sequencing was performed on lung tumor tissue. Receptors were obtained from a man aged 30 to 45 with non-small cell lung cancer.

In this sample, this clonotype turned up a few times. The chain uses TRBV27 and TRBJ1-6; TRBD1 matches 7 bases. The CDR3 loop spans 14 amino acids. Germline CDR1 MNHEY, CDR2 SMNVEV (reference sequence). With 4 bases clipped from V and 7 bases from J, the junction kept 4 bases outside the gene matches. In nucleotides, the CDR3 is TGTGCCAGCAGTTCGACAGGGTACAATTCACCCCTCCACTTT. Translated, it gives CASSSTGYNSPLHF.

V gene TRBV11-1 combines with J gene TRBJ2-4; D is unclear. The CDR3 totals 16 residues. Germline V lookup: CDR1 SGHAT, CDR2 FQDESV (reference sequence). Trimming took off 7 bases at V and 16 bases at J, with 32 bases between the two ends. CDR3 amino acids: CASTHSGKATKNSQYF. The DNA of the CDR3 is TGTGCCAGCACCCACTCAGGCAAGGCGACCAAAAACAGTCAATACTTC.

With regard to this clonotype: The junction departs from the called germline gene at one end, perhaps through a read error. The rearrangement links TRBV6-2 or TRBV6-3 to TRBJ2-7; no clear D gene. CDR3 length: 11 amino acids. Per the germline V gene, CDR1 is MNHEY and CDR2 is SVGEGT. CDR3 nucleotides: TGTGCCAGTAGTTCGCGGTACGGGCAGCACTTC. It yields the protein CASSSRYGQHF.

Remarks on this clonotype: Its ends do not fully match the called genes, so a read error is possible. The chain is built from TRBV30 and TRBJ1-5; D not resolved. The CDR3 spans 13 residues. Germline V gives CDR1 GTSNPN, CDR2 SVGIG (reference sequence). The CDR3 loop is CAWRVREGQPQHF. The CDR3 DNA sequence: TGTGCCTGGAGAGTACGGGAAGGGCAGCCCCAACATTTT.

For this clonotype: No conserved phenylalanine or tryptophan ends this CDR3, so it is likely a read error. The chain combines TRBV20-1 with TRBJ2-3; no reliable D call. The CDR3 consists of 12 residues. Trimming removed 6 bases at V and 0 bases at J, with 7 bases between. Germline loops: CDR1 DFQATT, CDR2 SNEGSKA (reference sequence). This CDR3 is CSAPPSTDTQYP. CDR3 DNA: TGCAGTGCCCCCCCTAGCACAGATACGCAGTATCCT.

Worth noting for this clonotype: A much larger clone differs by one base, so this may be a read error. The chain recombines TRBV20-1 with TRBJ2-1; 7 bases fit TRBD2. The length of the CDR3 is 15 residues. Germline V CDR1 and CDR2: DFQATT, SNEGSKA (reference sequence). J gave up 2 bases and V 6 bases, and 10 bases lay outside the gene matches. CDR3 region: CSAGGSGKAYNEQFF. The CDR3 DNA follows: TGCAGTGCGGGGGGGTCAGGCAAAGCCTACAATGAGCAGTTCTTC.

On this clonotype itself: The junction differs from germline at one of its ends, possibly a read error. The chain is built from TRBV6-5 and TRBJ2-6; a weak D match, TRBD1 (5 bases). This CDR3 has 18 residues. Germline V CDR1 and CDR2: MNHEY, SVGAGI. The CDR3 DNA is TGTGTCAGCAGCTTAACCACCGCATGGACCTCTGGGGCCAACATCCTGACTTTC. Encoded protein: CVSSLTTAWTSGANILTF.

In the case of this clonotype: A much bigger clone sits one base away, suggesting this may be a read error. The V gene is TRBV20-1, the J gene TRBJ2-7; D is perhaps TRBD1 (6 bases). V was cut by 4 bases and J by 5 bases, with 12 bases left in between. This CDR3 is built from 12 residues. The germline gives CDR1 DFQATT, CDR2 SNEGSKA (reference sequence). The CDR3 DNA follows: TGCAGTGCTACCAGGGGCGACCACGAGCAGTACTTC. Residues: CSATRGDHEQYF.

In regard to this clonotype: One base away lies a much larger clone, so this may be a sequencing read error. The V call is TRBV20-1, the J call TRBJ2-6, with D maybe TRBD2 (6 bases). Germline CDR1 DFQATT, CDR2 SNEGSKA (reference sequence). The CDR3 sequence is 17 residues long. CDR3 residues: CSAGIGTPGGGANDLTF. The CDR3 DNA sequence: TGCAGTGCTGGAATCGGGACTCCCGGCGGAGGGGCCAACGACCTGACTTTC.